Shown below are 18 T cell receptor beta chains from a single sample sequenced in a study of neoadjuvant anti-PD-1 for oral cavity cancer. The method was immunoSEQ multiplex PCR; TCRdb's version includes in-frame clones alone and lacks a portion of them. The sample shows about 9,400 clones, approximately 57% of them seen only once. Time point of the sample: after neoadjuvant nivolumab, at surgical resection. The sample in question was PBMCs, obtained after nivolumab (anti-PD-1) treatment. These receptor sequences come from a person aged 40 to 85 with oral cavity squamous cell carcinoma.

This clone occurred once. The rearrangement joins TRBV5-1 to TRBJ2-7; D gene uncertain. The germline CDR1 and CDR2 sequences are SGHRS and YFSETQ. Trimming pared 7 bases from V and 3 bases from J, leaving 8 bases between. This CDR3 is built from 11 residues. The CDR3 reads CASPGSYEQYF. Written as DNA, the CDR3 is TGCGCCAGCCCAGGAAGCTACGAGCAGTACTTC.

This clone was recorded a few times. A read error may produce the germline difference seen at one junction end. The chain uses TRBV10-1 and TRBJ1-1; no reliable D call. The CDR3 totals 13 residues. From germline, CDR1 is WNHNN and CDR2 SYGVQD (reference sequence). CDR3 DNA sequence: TGCGCCACCAGTGCCGGACTGAACACTGAAGCTTTCTTT. Translation gives CATSAGLNTEAFF.

This clone was observed once. V gene TRBV10-3 combines with J gene TRBJ1-4, with D perhaps TRBD1 (6 bases). V was clipped by 6 bases and J by 10 bases, with 27 bases between them. CDR3 length: 17 residues. Germline V gene sequence: CDR1 ENHRY, CDR2 SYGVKD. CDR3 sequence: CAISANDDNRVGGKLFF. The CDR3 DNA is TGTGCCATCAGCGCAAACGACGATAACAGGGTAGGAGGAAAACTGTTTTTT.

V and J are TRBV28 and TRBJ2-6, with D hard to call. CDR3 length: 16 residues. The germline V and J ends were trimmed by 3 bases and 0 bases, with 9 bases remaining between them. Germline V CDR1 and CDR2: MDHEN, SYDVKM. The CDR3 coding sequence is TGTGCCAGCAGTTTGGGCGGAATCTCTGGGGCCAACGTCCTGACTTTC. The encoded protein is CASSLGGISGANVLTF.

This clone was seen a handful of times. V usage is TRBV28 and J usage is TRBJ2-7; TRBD2 is a possible D gene (6 bases). Germline lookup yields CDR1 MDHEN and CDR2 SYDVKM. CDR3 length: 15 amino acids. With 6 bases removed from V and 1 base from J, the gap between germline ends came to 16 bases. The CDR3 sequence: CASSRRGGISYEQYF. CDR3 DNA: TGTGCCAGCAGCCGAAGGGGCGGGATTTCCTACGAGCAGTACTTC.

This chain links TRBV19 with TRBJ2-3; D call uncertain. The CDR3 is 14 residues long. V was cut by 3 bases and J by 1 base, with 8 bases left in between. CDR1 and CDR2 from the germline V gene are LNHDA and SQIVND (reference sequence). DNA for the CDR3: TGTGCCAGTAGTATGTTCCGGGGCACAGATACGCAGTATTTT. Protein: CASSMFRGTDTQYF.

The chain couples TRBV6-1 to TRBJ2-2; weak D call: TRBD1 (6 bases). Germline values: CDR1 MNHNS, CDR2 SASEGT. V was trimmed by 6 bases and J by 6 bases, leaving 11 bases between them. The CDR3 is 13 residues long. The CDR3: CASSLTGAGELFF. DNA for the CDR3: TGTGCCAGCAGCCTGACAGGAGCCGGGGAGCTGTTTTTT.

On this clone: A junction boundary mismatches the germline segment, possibly from a read error. The chain combines TRBV27 with TRBJ2-3; D not certain. CDR3 length: 10 residues. Germline V gene data show CDR1 as MNHEY and CDR2 as SMNVEV (reference sequence). CDR3 sequence: CATQNPPQSF. CDR3 DNA sequence: TGTGCCACCCAAAACCCTCCTCAATCTTTT.

The rearrangement links TRBV6-5 to TRBJ1-2, with TRBD1 as a possible D gene (5 bases). The V end was cut by 5 bases, the J end by 5 bases, with 12 bases between. The germline V gene has CDR1 MNHEY and CDR2 SVGAGI. The CDR3 covers 13 residues. The CDR3 is CASSLRGAYGYTF. Written as DNA, the CDR3 is TGTGCCAGCAGTCTCAGAGGGGCATATGGCTACACCTTC.

The genes are TRBV30 and TRBJ1-2; TRBD1 might be the D (5 bases). CDR3 size: 13 residues. V was trimmed by 0 bases and J by 7 bases, leaving 12 bases between them. Germline assignment: CDR1 GTSNPN and CDR2 SVGIG (reference sequence). The CDR3 loop is CAWSVTGAGGYTF. The CDR3 DNA follows: TGTGCCTGGAGTGTCACTGGGGCGGGTGGCTACACCTTC.

This clone was detected only a few times. The V gene is TRBV7-2, the J gene TRBJ1-2; possibly TRBD1 for D (5 bases). The CDR3 sequence is 11 residues long. CDR1 and CDR2 from the germline V gene are SGHTA and FQGNSA. V lost 5 bases to trimming and J lost 6 bases, with 7 bases between them. CDR3 sequence: CASSRGDGYTF. Written as DNA, the CDR3 is TGTGCCAGCAGCCGGGGGGATGGCTACACCTTC. The full variable domain, with the rest looked up from reference TRBV7-2 and TRBJ1-2, is GAGVSQSPSNKVTEKGKDVELRCDPISGHTALYWYRQSLGQGLEFLIYFQGNSAPDKSGLPSDRFSAERTGGSVSTLTIQRTQQEDSAVYLCASSRGDGYTFGSGTRLTVV.

The chain has TRBV7-9 and TRBJ2-7; D may be TRBD1 (6 bases). The CDR3 has 15 amino acids. Trimming took off 1 base at V and 5 bases at J, with 15 bases between the two ends. Looked up from germline, CDR1 is SEHNR and CDR2 is FQNEAQ (reference sequence). The CDR3 loop reads CASSLGSRGSDEQYF. CDR3 sequence (DNA): TGTGCCAGCAGCTTAGGGTCGAGGGGGAGCGACGAGCAGTACTTC.

The CDR3 bases are TGTGCCAGCAGTCCAAGTTCGGGGGCCTTCTATGGCTACACCTTC. The encoded protein is CASSPSSGAFYGYTF. The V gene is TRBV11-2, the J gene TRBJ1-2, with D maybe TRBD1 (6 bases). The V gene's germline CDR1 is SGHAT and CDR2 FQNNGV. This CDR3 region has 15 residues. V shed 6 bases and J shed 4 bases, with 18 bases lying between them.

The sample holds a few counts of this clone. This chain uses TRBV5-4 with TRBJ2-3, with TRBD1 matching 7 bases. Germline loops: CDR1 SGHNT, CDR2 YYREEE (reference sequence). The CDR3 loop spans 15 amino acids. The junction had 8 bases not matched to a gene; V was cut back by 4 bases and J by 3 bases. This CDR3 reads CASSPGDRQTDTQYF. In DNA form, the CDR3 reads TGTGCCAGCAGCCCCGGGGACAGACAGACAGATACGCAGTATTTT.

This clone was seen a handful of times. The chain links TRBV11-2 to TRBJ1-6; D is unclear. Germline V gene lookup returns CDR1 SGHAT and CDR2 FQNNGV. V gave up 6 bases and J gave up 9 bases, with 18 bases separating them. The CDR3 contains 15 residues. The CDR3 DNA reads TGTGCCAGCAGGCGAAGGACCTCCAAGGGTTCACCCCTCCACTTT. As protein: CASRRRTSKGSPLHF. Using reference TRBV11-2 and TRBJ1-6 for the parts outside the CDR3, the full variable domain is EAGVAQSPRYKIIEKRQSVAFWCNPISGHATLYWYQQILGQGPKLLIQFQNNGVVDDSQLPKDRFSAERLKGVDSTLKIQPAKLEDSAVYLCASRRRTSKGSPLHFGNGTRLTVT.

The V call is TRBV11-3, the J call TRBJ2-7; D is ambiguous. Germline CDR1 reads SGHNT; CDR2 reads YENEEA. V shed 1 base and J shed 4 bases, with 11 bases lying between them. The CDR3 totals 14 residues. The CDR3 DNA sequence: TGTGCCAGCAGCTTAGGCGGCTACAATTACGAGCAGTACTTC. Translated, it gives CASSLGGYNYEQYF.

The chain couples TRBV30 to TRBJ1-1, with 11 nucleotides matching TRBD1. This CDR3 spans 15 amino acids. Germline V gene sequence: CDR1 GTSNPN, CDR2 SVGIG (reference sequence). The ends lost 3 bases at V and 6 bases at J; junction bases unmatched: 9. The CDR3 DNA reads TGTGCCTGGAGCCCCTTCGGGACAGGGGGGCCTGAAGCTTTCTTT. It specifies CAWSPFGTGGPEAFF.

This rearrangement joins TRBV5-6 to TRBJ2-5, with D possibly matching TRBD2 (6 bases). Germline loops: CDR1 SGHDT, CDR2 YYEEEE. V lost 4 bases and J 5 bases, leaving 21 bases between the germline ends. The length of the CDR3 is 16 residues. CDR3 DNA: TGTGCCAGCAGCATCCTCTGGGGGACTTCCGGGGAGACCCAGTACTTC. Protein product: CASSILWGTSGETQYF.